This T cell receptor beta chain was captured in a study of cytomegalovirus exposure and HLA in healthy donors (dated by TCRdb to the late 2010s). Concerning the study at large: In an earlier analysis of several hundred of the donors, about 270 Gb of sequence data and 120 million or so unique TCR beta sequences from roughly 180 million T cells were reported. The study profiled the T cell repertoires of some 610 subjects by immunosequencing and related them to cytomegalovirus serostatus. Donor age, sex, ethnicity and CMV serostatus were compiled together with the repertoire data. Typing coverage varied by locus: about 620-640 donors for A, B, C, DRB1 and DQB1; more than 500 for DQA1; 600 to 610 for DPA1; about 450 for DPB1. The study was designed to test whether signatures of past pathogen exposure could be identified by cataloging public T cell receptors. Because of strong linkage in the cohort, roughly five DR-DQ haplotypes were treated as single units for association and clustering. HLA typing covered class I and class II loci at four-digit resolution. To decide whether each TCR beta V gene segment behaved as functional or pseudogenic, an earlier analysis of approximately 590 of the donors relied on high-throughput TCR beta sequencing. Every discovery cohort repertoire had been produced on one sequencing platform. A later genetic analysis used genome-wide SNP genotypes for about 60% of the roughly 700 donors, treating that subset as a discovery cohort. To predict cytomegalovirus infection status, the study brought together high-throughput TCR immunosequencing, statistical association of individual TCRs with disease status, and machine learning. Among the roughly 390 genotyped donors, roughly 80% belonged to the genetic ancestry cluster associated with self-reported Caucasian donors. In addition to the first cohort of 500 to 850 subjects, a separate validation cohort of approximately 130 different subjects was used. An early release covering more than 500 HLA-typed donors comprised about 320 gigabases of sequencing data and around 85 million unique TCR sequences. In a later analysis, previously published TCR beta repertoires from 500 to 750 donors were re-analyzed and high-resolution HLA genotyping was added so that TCR occurrence patterns could be studied. Among 300 to 500 genotyped donors of the cohort, an average of approximately 240,000 unique TCR beta nucleotide sequences was sequenced per donor, of which 15% to 20% were non-productive. Rather than using new phenotypic data, the later analysis identified candidate immune exposures from TCR beta sequences and from how often those sequences occurred across donors. Findings and caveats that apply to the study as a whole: Compared with the roughly 600-donor mean, donors in an Asian-associated ancestry cluster had fewer N-insertions in productive TCRs, according to a later genetic analysis. The study gave a list of more than 150 TCR beta chains associated with cytomegalovirus. In a later analysis, TCR association rates were found to vary across HLA loci, with the most associated TCRs seen for DRB1 alleles and the fewest for HLA-C alleles. Most CMV-associated TCR beta chains appeared to be HLA-restricted in a later analysis, and the HLA associations seemed to be driven largely by CMV exposure. In vitro tests confirmed that three of the cytomegalovirus-associated TCR beta chains recognize cytomegalovirus antigens. Roughly uniform sequencing depth across donors was assumed in presence/absence analyses, although this assumption may not hold. Some IMGT-functional V segments, including TRBV6-2 and TRBV6-3, could not be told apart with the 87-base-pair reads, so those segments were excluded. Only TCR beta chains were sequenced in this cohort, and the absence of alpha or paired-chain data limited detectable features. While some public TCRs were present in many individuals, most TCR sequences turned up only very rarely across donors. A further reported finding was that TCR beta sequences accurately predicted the HLA-A and HLA-B alleles for most subjects in the first cohort. A group of highly shared sequence variants was considered likely to be a technical artifact of the sequencing pipeline. Because counts were too low, roughly 16 rarely observed V segments, including chromosome 9 orphons, were left out of the earlier analysis of approximately 580 of the donors. For the cohort, immune exposure information was limited to CMV serostatus. The authors suggested that the approach could potentially be extended to other disease states and immunological phenotypes. In both the original and validation cohorts, the classifier was reported to diagnose cytomegalovirus status with high specificity and sensitivity. When HLA alleles, especially DR and DQ, strongly co-occurred, TCR associations were difficult to assign to individual alleles. Because HLA typing was missing for some donors at each locus, association tests included only the typed subset. In an earlier analysis of more than 500 of the donors, most TCR beta V segments appeared in productive rearrangements about 87% or about 30% of the time, broadly matching IMGT annotations. An association between a missense DCLRE1C variant and V-gene and J-gene trimming of TCR beta chains was found in a later genetic analysis and replicated in an independent cohort. Compared with equally common non-associated chains, HLA-associated TCR beta chains in a later analysis were more clonally expanded and had lower generation probabilities. A later analysis reported that several top co-occurrence clusters appeared linked to parvovirus B19, influenza, CMV and Epstein-Barr virus. At a false discovery rate of 0.05, a later analysis linked roughly 17,000 TCR beta sequences to specific HLA alleles. Linkage disequilibrium might explain the correlated functional status among segregating V segments, but an unknown experimental factor could not be excluded.

The cohort consisted of some 670 healthy bone marrow donors. At the time of sampling, every cohort member was nominally healthy, though immune exposures that went unrecorded were likely present. The donor tested CMV seronegative, placing the donor among the roughly 350 seronegative members of the cohort. A peripheral blood sample was collected from each donor, and TCR beta sequencing was performed on peripheral blood mononuclear cells. Genomic DNA extraction from the blood cell samples was performed with the Qiagen DNeasy Blood Extraction Kit. Receptor libraries were prepared by the immunoSEQ multiplex PCR assay. The multiplex PCR relied on a mix of 60 forward primers for TCR Vbeta segments and 13 reverse primers for TCR Jbeta segments. Amplification of the CDR3 region of rearranged TCR beta genes was performed with a multiplex PCR assay on genomic DNA. The amplified TCR beta libraries were sequenced on the Illumina HiSeq System as 87-base-pair reads. On the study's bioinformatics: A later analysis tallied 75 million to 95 million unique TCR beta chains across the 666 repertoires, and roughly 11 million of those chains were shared by two or more donors. A nearest-neighbor algorithm error-corrected the raw reads and collapsed the reads into unique sequences, merging closely related sequences to remove PCR and sequencing errors. V, D and J gene segments were assigned by aligning CDR3 sequences to IMGT reference sequences. For a sequence to be retained, a match of at least six nucleotides to both a V gene segment and a J gene segment was required. A rearrangement was called productive if the CDR3 had no stop codons and remained in frame with V and J, and every other rearrangement was called non-productive. Following IMGT convention, CDR3 was defined as the stretch from the second conserved V-encoded cysteine to the conserved J-encoded phenylalanine. In an earlier analysis of approximately 590 of the donors, sequences lacking an unambiguous match to a single V gene segment were excluded. An earlier analysis of 500 to 700 of the donors classified V segments as functional when productive rearrangements were above 56.7% and as segregating when the standard deviation between donors was above 5%. A statistical classification framework was developed to diagnose cytomegalovirus status using the catalog of TCR beta chain sequences. A later analysis assigned V and J genes by comparing TCR nucleotide sequences with IMGT/GENE-DB human TR gene sequences. A later analysis assigned CDR3 sequences and most-parsimonious VDJ recombination scenarios with the TCRdist pipeline. In a later analysis, every TCR beta chain was defined by the combination of its CDR3 amino acid sequence and its V-gene family, and reads without a unique V-gene family were dropped. In a later analysis, around 600 highly shared, low-generation-probability nucleotide sequences were removed to address suspected cross-contamination and a sequencing artifact. In a later analysis, a clonal expansion index for each public chain was calculated from normalized within-repertoire ranks of inferred template counts. A later analysis computed generation probabilities with a VDJ recombination model fitted to out-of-frame rearrangements, and checked the results against IGoR. Hypergeometric tests were used in a later analysis to score TCR-TCR, TCR-HLA and TCR-CMV co-occurrence, with a repertoire-size bias correction applied to the TCR pairs. A later analysis estimated false discovery rates by permuting HLA or CMV assignments 20 times. In a later analysis, co-occurring TCRs were grouped using DBSCAN, with TCRdist sequence similarity added in when clustering inside HLA-allele-positive subsets. Co-occurrence clustering excluded repertoires with fewer than 30,000 or more than 120,000 public chains, plus five with anomalous nucleotide sharing. TCRdb mirrors the immuneACCESS table, restricted to in-frame sequences. Some clones are absent from its copies; in checked studies, under half trace to an unresolved V gene, and the reason for the others is unknown. The V and J calls and clone size are taken from that table; D and trimming were inferred from the DNA. Across this sample there are around 200,000 clones, with almost 80% seen only once. Clones ranked in the top ten supply around 1.9% of the sample.

For CDR1 and CDR2, the germline V gene lists SNHLY and FYNNEI. Cut back by 7 bases and 2 bases, the V and J ends lie 14 bases apart. The CDR3 sequence holds 15 residues, the cysteine and phenylalanine included. Only the CDR3 portion is preserved as DNA: 45 bases, with reading frame beginning at the first base. As to this clone: Its antigen remains unidentified. Per-base qualities were not stored, and no clone one base away is much larger.

The sequence derives from a male donor in good health and CMV-seronegative. The chain couples TRBV2 to TRBJ1-4, with the D gene not confidently named. The sequenced sample was PBMCs. The CDR3 is CASTPEQSTNEKLFF. The bases read TGTGCCAGCACTCCCGAACAGTCGACTAATGAAAAACTGTTTTTT.